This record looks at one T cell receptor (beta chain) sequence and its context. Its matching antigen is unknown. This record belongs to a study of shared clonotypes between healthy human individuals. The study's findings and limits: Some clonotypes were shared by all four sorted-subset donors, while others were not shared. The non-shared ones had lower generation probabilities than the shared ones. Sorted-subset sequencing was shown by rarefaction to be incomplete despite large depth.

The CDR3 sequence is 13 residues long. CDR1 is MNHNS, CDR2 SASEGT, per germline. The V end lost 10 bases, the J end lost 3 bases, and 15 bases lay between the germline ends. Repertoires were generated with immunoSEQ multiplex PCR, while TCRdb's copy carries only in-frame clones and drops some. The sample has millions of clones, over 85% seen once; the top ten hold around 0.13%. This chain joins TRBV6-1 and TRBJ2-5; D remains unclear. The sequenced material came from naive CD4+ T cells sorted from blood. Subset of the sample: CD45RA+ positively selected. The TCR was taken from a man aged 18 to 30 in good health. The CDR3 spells CATRWAGEETQYF. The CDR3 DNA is TGTGCCACCAGGTGGGCAGGTGAAGAGACCCAGTACTTC.